The present T cell receptor delta chain was sequenced within a study of Vδ1+ human thymocytes. Regarding the study as a whole: Unexpected Vdelta2 sequences could cause misinterpretation of bulk repertoire data. TRG sequences recurred across donors, whereas TRD sequences stayed essentially private. In the thymus, TRG and TRD repertoires looked highly polyclonal with Gaussian CDR3 lengths. Unlike peripheral blood Vdelta1+ controls, thymic delta-chain sequences included approximately 20% Vdelta2 and few Vdelta3.

V was trimmed by 1 base and J by 0 bases, leaving 39 bases between them. The CDR3 loop spans 25 amino acids. Germline CDR1 reads TSWWSYY; CDR2 reads QGS. RNA was extracted from the cells and then reverse transcribed. CDR3 amplicons came from multiplex PCR with pooled V-gene forward and constant-region reverse primers. TCRdb reran clone calling via CATT on the multiplex PCR reads. Of some 73,000 delta-chain clones listed, approximately 37% are singletons. This clone was counted between two and nine times. The target antigen is unknown. The sorted cells were CD3+ Vdelta1+ Vdelta2- thymocytes from alphabeta-depleted thymus.

The clonotype was recovered from a boy in the first two years of life who had congenital heart surgery. What was sequenced was Vdelta1+ gamma-delta thymocytes from the thymus. Subset given: FACS-sorted CD3+ TCRalphabeta- TCRVdelta1+ TCRVdelta2- thymocytes. The genes are TRDV1 and TRDJ1; tentative D call: TRDD2 (9 bases). The CDR3, as DNA: TGTGCTCTTGGGGAACGTAGAGAGTGTGGCCTTCCTACGAAGACTGGGGGGAATAACACCGATAAACTCATCTTT. This translates into CALGERRECGLPTKTGGNNTDKLIF.